The 3 T cell receptor beta chains listed next were all sequenced from one sample in a study of shared clonotypes between healthy human individuals. The naive CD8 subset, CD45RO-negative cells positively selected for CCR7, excluded terminally differentiated effector memory CD45RA+ cells. Sequencing was performed with immunoSEQ multiplex PCR; in TCRdb, only in-frame clones are kept and a portion is missing. The sample shows roughly 1,800,000 clones, about 95% of them seen only once. The material sequenced was naive CD8+ T cells sorted from blood. The receptor set was obtained from a man aged 18-30 years in good health.

The chain uses TRBV4-1 and TRBJ2-2; a possible D gene is TRBD1 (7 bases). The germline V gene encodes CDR1 MGHRA and CDR2 YSYEKL. CDR3 length: 14 amino acids. Trimming removed 4 bases at V and 4 bases at J, with 10 bases between. CDR3 bases: TGCGCCAGCAGCCTGCAGGGGGGCACCGGGGAGCTGTTTTTT. Amino acids: CASSLQGGTGELFF.

V is TRBV13 and J is TRBJ2-3; D gene ambiguous. The V end lost 5 bases, the J end lost 1 base, and 13 bases lay between the germline ends. Germline CDR1 and CDR2: PRHDT and FYEKMQ (reference sequence). The length of the CDR3 is 15 residues. DNA of the CDR3: TGTGCCAGCAGCCCAAAGCATGCGCGCACAGATACGCAGTATTTT. Translated, it gives CASSPKHARTDTQYF.

V and J are TRBV4-1 and TRBJ1-2; 7 bases line up with TRBD1. There are 15 residues in the CDR3. Looked up from germline, CDR1 is MGHRA and CDR2 is YSYEKL. Germline trimming cut 3 bases from V and 3 bases from J; bases unmatched to any gene: 7. CDR3 loop: CASSHLQGMDYGYTF. The CDR3 DNA reads TGCGCCAGCAGCCACCTACAGGGGATGGACTATGGCTACACCTTC.